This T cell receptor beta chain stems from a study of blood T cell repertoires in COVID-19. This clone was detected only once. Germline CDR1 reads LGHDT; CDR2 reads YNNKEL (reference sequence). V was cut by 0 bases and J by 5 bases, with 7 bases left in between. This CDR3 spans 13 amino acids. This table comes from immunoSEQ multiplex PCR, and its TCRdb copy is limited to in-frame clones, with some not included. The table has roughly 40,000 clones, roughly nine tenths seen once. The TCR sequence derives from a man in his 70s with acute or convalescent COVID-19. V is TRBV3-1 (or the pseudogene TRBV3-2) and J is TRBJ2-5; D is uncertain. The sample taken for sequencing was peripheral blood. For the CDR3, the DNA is TGTGCCAGCAGCCAAGATTCGGTGGAGACCCAGTACTTC. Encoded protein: CASSQDSVETQYF.